This T cell receptor (beta chain) was identified during a study of T cells in Graves' hyperthyroidism and ophthalmopathy. Hyperthyroidism had been newly diagnosed in patients aged 18 to 65, and its duration was under 2 months. V was cut by 2 bases and J by 2 bases, with 4 bases left in between. Germline V gene sequence: CDR1 GTSNPN, CDR2 SVGIG (reference sequence). The CDR3 is 11 amino acids. Using RNA transcripts as the source, TCR beta CDR3 regions were amplified. The HTBI primer set served for first-round RT-PCR of the TCR CDR3. TCRdb passed the multiplex PCR reads through MiXCR, listing each CDR3 protein once. Here the sample spans 350,000 to 400,000 distinct CDR3 sequences, about 15% being singletons. This clonotype has only a few counts. Its antigen is not known. Findings and caveats of the study: Also found in blood were most expanded thyroid clonotypes above 0.001.

The specimen was blood. This TCR was recovered from a woman younger than 45 with Graves' hyperthyroidism. The rearrangement joins TRBV30 to TRBJ2-7; no clear D gene. In nucleotides, the CDR3 is TGTGCCTGGAGTTTCACCTACGAGCAGTACTTC. Translation gives CAWSFTYEQYF.